This T cell receptor beta chain originates from a study of blood T cell repertoires in COVID-19. Study details: In each case, the material was cDNA or gDNA derived from T cells, B-cell-depleted T cells, or PBMCs.

Method: immunoSEQ multiplex PCR; TCRdb's copy keeps in-frame clones and lacks some. This table holds fewer than 45,000 clones, approximately 78% found once. V was trimmed by 5 bases and J by 6 bases, leaving 20 bases between them. The germline V gene has CDR1 MDHEN and CDR2 SYDVKM. This CDR3 region has 16 residues. What was sequenced was peripheral blood. This sequence joins TRBV28 and TRBJ2-1; maybe TRBD2 (6 bases). The sequence was collected from a man between 60 and 75 years old with acute or convalescent COVID-19. The CDR3 sequence is CASSAQVRGARNEQFF. The CDR3 nucleotides are TGTGCCAGCAGTGCTCAGGTGCGGGGAGCACGCAATGAGCAGTTCTTC.